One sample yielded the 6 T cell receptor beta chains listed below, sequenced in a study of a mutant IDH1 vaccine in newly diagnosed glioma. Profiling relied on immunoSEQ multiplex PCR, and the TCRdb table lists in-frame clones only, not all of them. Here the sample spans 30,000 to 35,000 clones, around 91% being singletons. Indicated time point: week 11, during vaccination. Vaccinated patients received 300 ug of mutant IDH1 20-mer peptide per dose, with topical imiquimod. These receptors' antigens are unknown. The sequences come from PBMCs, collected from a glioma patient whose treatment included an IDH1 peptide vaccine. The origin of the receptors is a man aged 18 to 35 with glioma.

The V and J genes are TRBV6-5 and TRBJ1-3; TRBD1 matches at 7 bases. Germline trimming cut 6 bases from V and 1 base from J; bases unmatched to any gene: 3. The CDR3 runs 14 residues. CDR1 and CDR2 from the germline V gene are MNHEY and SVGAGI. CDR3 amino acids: CASSPTGSGNTIYF. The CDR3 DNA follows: TGTGCCAGCAGCCCGACAGGGTCTGGAAACACCATATATTTT.

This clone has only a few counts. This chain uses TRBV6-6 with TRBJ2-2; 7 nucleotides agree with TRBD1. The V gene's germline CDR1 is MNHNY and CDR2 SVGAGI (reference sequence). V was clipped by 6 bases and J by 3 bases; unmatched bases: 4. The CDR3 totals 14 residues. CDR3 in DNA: TGTGCCAGCAGACAGGGGCGGGACACCGGGGAGCTGTTTTTT. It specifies CASRQGRDTGELFF.

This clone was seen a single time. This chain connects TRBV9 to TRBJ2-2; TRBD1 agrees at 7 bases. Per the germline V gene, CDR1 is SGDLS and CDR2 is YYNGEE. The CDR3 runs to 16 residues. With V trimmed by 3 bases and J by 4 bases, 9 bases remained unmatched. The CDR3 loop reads CASSEGAEEITGELFF. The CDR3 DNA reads TGTGCCAGCAGCGAGGGGGCGGAAGAGATCACCGGGGAGCTGTTTTTT.

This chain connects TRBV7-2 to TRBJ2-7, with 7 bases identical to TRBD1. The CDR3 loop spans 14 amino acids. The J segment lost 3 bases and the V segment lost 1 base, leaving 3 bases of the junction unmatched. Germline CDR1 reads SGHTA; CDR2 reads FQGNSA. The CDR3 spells CASSLGNRGYEQYF. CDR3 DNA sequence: TGTGCCAGCAGCTTAGGTAACAGGGGCTACGAGCAGTACTTC.

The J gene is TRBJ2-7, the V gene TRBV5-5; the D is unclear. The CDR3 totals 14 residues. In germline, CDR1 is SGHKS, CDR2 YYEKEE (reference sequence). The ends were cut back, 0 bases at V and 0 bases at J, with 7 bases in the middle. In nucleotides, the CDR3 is TGTGCCAGCAGCTTGGTGGAGCGCTCCTACGAGCAGTACTTC. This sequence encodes CASSLVERSYEQYF.

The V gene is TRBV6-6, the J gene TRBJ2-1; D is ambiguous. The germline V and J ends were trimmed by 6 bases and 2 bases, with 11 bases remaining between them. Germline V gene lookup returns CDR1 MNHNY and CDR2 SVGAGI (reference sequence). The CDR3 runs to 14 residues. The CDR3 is CASRDAFPYNEQFF. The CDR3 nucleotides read TGTGCCAGCAGAGATGCCTTTCCCTACAATGAGCAGTTCTTC.